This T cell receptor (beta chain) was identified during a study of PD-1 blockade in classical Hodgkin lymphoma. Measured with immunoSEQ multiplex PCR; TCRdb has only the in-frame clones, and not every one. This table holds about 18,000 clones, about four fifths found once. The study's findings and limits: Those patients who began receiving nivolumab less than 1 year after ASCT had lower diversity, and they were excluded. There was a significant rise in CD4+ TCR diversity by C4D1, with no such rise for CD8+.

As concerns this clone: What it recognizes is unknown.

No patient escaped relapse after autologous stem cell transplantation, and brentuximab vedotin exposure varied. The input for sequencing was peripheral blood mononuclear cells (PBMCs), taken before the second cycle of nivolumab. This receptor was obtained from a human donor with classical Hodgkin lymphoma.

This CDR3 is CASSRGTGELFF. As DNA, the CDR3 is TGCGCCAGCAGCAGGGGGACCGGGGAGCTGTTTTTT. The chain employs TRBV10-1 and TRBJ2-2; the match to TRBD1 covers 7 bases. Germline loops: CDR1 WNHNN, CDR2 SYGVQD (reference sequence). V lost 6 bases to trimming and J lost 5 bases; unmatched junction nucleotides: 0. The CDR3 consists of 12 residues.